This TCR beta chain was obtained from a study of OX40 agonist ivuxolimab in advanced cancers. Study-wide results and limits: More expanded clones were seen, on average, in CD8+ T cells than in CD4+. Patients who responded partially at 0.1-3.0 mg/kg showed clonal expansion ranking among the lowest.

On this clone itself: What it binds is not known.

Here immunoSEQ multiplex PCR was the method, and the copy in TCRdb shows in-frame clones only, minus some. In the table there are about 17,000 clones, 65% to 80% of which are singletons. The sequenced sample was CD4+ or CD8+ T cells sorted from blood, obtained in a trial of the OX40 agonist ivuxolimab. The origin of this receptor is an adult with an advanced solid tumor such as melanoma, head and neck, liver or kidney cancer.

The CDR3 loop is CASSLRGFVDEQFF. CDR3 bases: TGTGCCAGCAGCCTCCGGGGTTTTGTGGATGAGCAGTTCTTC. This chain connects TRBV5-5 to TRBJ2-1; the D gene is possibly TRBD2 (5 bases). The CDR3 is 14 residues long. V gave up 4 bases and J gave up 8 bases, with 16 bases separating them. Germline-derived CDR1 and CDR2 are SGHKS and YYEKEE (reference sequence).